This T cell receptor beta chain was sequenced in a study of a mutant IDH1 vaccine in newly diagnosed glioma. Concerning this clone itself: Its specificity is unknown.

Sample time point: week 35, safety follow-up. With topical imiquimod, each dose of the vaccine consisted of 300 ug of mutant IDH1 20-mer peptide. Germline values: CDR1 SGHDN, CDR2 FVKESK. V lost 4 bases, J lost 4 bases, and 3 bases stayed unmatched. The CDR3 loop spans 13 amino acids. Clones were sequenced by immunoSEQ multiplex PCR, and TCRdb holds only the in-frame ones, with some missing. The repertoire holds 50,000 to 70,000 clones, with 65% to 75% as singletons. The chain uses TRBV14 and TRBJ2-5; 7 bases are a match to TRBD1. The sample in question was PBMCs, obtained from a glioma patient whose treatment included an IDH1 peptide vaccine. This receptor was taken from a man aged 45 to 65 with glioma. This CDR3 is CASSRGQTETQYF. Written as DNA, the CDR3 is TGTGCCAGCAGCCGGGGACAGACAGAGACCCAGTACTTC.